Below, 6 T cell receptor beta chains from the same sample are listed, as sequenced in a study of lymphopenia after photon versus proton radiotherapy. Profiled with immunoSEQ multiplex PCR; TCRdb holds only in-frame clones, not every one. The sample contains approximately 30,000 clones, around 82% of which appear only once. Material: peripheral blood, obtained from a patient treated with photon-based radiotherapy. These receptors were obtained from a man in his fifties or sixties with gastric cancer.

The CDR3 loop reads CASTRFRRLNEQFF. The CDR3 nucleotides read TGTGCCAGCACCCGTTTCAGGCGACTCAATGAGCAGTTCTTC. This sequence joins TRBV7-2 and TRBJ2-1; D gene uncertain. The germline V gene has CDR1 SGHTA and CDR2 FQGNSA. This CDR3 comprises 14 residues. V lost 7 bases and J lost 6, with 16 bases in between.

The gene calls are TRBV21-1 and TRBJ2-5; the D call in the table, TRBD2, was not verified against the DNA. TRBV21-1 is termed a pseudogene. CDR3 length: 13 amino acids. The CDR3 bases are TGTGCCAGCAGCCCCCGCCCGGGGGAGACCCAGTACTTC. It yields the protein CASSPRPGETQYF.

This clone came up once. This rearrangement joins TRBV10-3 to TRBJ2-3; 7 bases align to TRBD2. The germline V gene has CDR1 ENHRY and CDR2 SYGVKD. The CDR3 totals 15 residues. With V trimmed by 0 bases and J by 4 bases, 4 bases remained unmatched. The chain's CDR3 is CAISESGRGADTQYF. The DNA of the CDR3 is TGTGCCATCAGTGAGTCGGGTCGGGGGGCAGATACGCAGTATTTT.

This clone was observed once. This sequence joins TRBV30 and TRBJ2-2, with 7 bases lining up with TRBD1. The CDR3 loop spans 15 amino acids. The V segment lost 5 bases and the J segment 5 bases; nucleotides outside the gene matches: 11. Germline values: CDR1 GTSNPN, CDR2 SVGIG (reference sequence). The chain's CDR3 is CAWGRGTDSTGELFF. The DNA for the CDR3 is TGTGCCTGGGGTAGGGGGACAGATAGTACCGGGGAGCTGTTTTTT.

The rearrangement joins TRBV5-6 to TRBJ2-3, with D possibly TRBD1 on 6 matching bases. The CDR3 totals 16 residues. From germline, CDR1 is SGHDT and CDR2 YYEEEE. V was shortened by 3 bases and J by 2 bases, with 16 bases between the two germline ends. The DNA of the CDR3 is TGTGCCAGCAGCTCCTGGACAGTCGGGGACACAGATACGCAGTATTTT. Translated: CASSSWTVGDTDTQYF.

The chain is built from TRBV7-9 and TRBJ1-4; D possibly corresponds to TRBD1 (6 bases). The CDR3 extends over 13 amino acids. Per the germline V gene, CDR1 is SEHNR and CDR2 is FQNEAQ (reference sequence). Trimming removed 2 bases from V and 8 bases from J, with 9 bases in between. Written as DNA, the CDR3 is TGTGCCAGCAGCTTACAGGGGAGGGAAAAACTGTTTTTT. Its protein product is CASSLQGREKLFF.